This passage covers 6 T cell receptor beta chains from one sample sequenced in a study of CD8 T cells in Susac syndrome. With random hexamers, reverse transcription was performed on about 0.5 to 1 ug of RNA. MiXCR, applied by TCRdb to the immunoSEQ multiplex PCR reads, yields one record per CDR3 protein. Counted here are roughly 130,000 distinct CDR3 sequences, less than 95% occurring once; the ten biggest clones make up less than 0.15%. Sample: CD4+ T cells from PBMCs. These TCRs come from a human donor with multiple sclerosis.

V usage is TRBV30 and J usage is TRBJ1-1; D may be TRBD1 (6 bases). Germline V lookup: CDR1 GTSNPN, CDR2 SVGIG (reference sequence). The CDR3 spans 15 residues. V shed 6 bases and J shed 0 bases, with 17 bases lying between them. CDR3 loop: CACKPPGALNTEAFF. The CDR3 nucleotides are TGTGCCTGCAAACCCCCAGGGGCACTGAACACTGAAGCTTTCTTT.

The rearrangement uses TRBV11-3 and TRBJ2-1; no definite D call. The CDR3 is made up of 14 amino acids. Germline CDR1 is SGHNT and CDR2 is YENEEA. Trimming stripped 0 bases from V and 6 bases from J, with 9 bases between. CDR3 residues: CASSLDGQSNEQFF. CDR3 sequence (DNA): TGTGCCAGCAGCTTAGATGGTCAGAGCAATGAGCAGTTCTTC.

V is TRBV19 and J is TRBJ1-2; weak D call: TRBD1 (6 bases). Germline lookup yields CDR1 LNHDA and CDR2 SQIVND (reference sequence). The CDR3 is 16 residues long. The V end was cut by 6 bases, the J end by 0 bases, with 17 bases between. CDR3 residues: CASSLRRGLSNYGYTF. In nucleotides, the CDR3 is TGTGCCAGTAGCCTGAGGCGGGGGCTCTCTAACTATGGCTACACCTTC.

V is TRBV6-5 and J is TRBJ2-5; the match to TRBD2 covers 9 bases. The CDR3 runs to 15 residues. The germline gives CDR1 MNHEY, CDR2 SVGAGI. Trimming took 6 bases from V and 0 from J; bases not matched to a gene: 5. The DNA for the CDR3 is TGTGCCAGCAGCAGACTAGCGGTAAACCAAGAGACCCAGTACTTC. Protein: CASSRLAVNQETQYF.

The chain couples TRBV7-9 to TRBJ2-3, with 13 positions matching TRBD2. After removal of 4 bases from V and 0 bases from J, the junction contained 7 bases not matched to a gene. The CDR3 totals 18 residues. Germline values: CDR1 SEHNR, CDR2 FQNEAQ (reference sequence). The CDR3 here is CASSSATSGGTSTDTQYF. CDR3 DNA sequence: TGTGCCAGCAGCTCGGCGACTAGCGGGGGGACTAGCACAGATACGCAGTATTTT.

The rearrangement links TRBV9 to TRBJ2-1; 13 positions match TRBD2. The V gene's germline CDR1 is SGDLS and CDR2 YYNGEE. V gave up 4 bases and J gave up 4 bases; unmatched junction bases: 8. This CDR3 region has 17 residues. The CDR3 region is CASSPRTSGRKYNEQFF. Written as DNA, the CDR3 is TGTGCCAGCAGCCCCCGGACTAGCGGGAGAAAATACAATGAGCAGTTCTTC.